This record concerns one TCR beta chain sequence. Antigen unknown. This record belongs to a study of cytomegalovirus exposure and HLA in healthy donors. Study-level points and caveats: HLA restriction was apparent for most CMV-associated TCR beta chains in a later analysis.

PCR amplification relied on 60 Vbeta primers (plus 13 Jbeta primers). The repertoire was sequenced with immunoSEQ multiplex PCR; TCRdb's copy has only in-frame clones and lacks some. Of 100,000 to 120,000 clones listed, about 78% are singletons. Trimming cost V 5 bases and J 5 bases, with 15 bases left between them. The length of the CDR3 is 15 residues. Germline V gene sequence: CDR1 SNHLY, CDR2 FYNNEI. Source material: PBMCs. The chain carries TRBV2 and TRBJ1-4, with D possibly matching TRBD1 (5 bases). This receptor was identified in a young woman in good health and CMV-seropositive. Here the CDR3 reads CASSYGGDENEKLFF. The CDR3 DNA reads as TGTGCCAGCAGTTACGGGGGGGATGAGAATGAAAAACTGTTTTTT.